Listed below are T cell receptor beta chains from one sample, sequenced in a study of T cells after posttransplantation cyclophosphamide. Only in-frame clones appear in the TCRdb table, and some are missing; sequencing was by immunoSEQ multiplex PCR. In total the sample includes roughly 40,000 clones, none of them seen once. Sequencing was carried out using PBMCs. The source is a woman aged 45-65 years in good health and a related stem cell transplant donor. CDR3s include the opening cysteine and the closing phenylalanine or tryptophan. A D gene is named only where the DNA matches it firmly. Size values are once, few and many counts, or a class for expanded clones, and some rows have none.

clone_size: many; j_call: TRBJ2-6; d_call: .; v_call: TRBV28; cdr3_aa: CASRVGALGANVLTF; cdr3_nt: TGTGCCAGCCGGGTAGGGGCGCTCGGGGCCAACGTCCTGACTTTC
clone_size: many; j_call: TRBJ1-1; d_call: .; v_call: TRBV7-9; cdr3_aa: CASSLGRIDTEAFF; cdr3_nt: TGTGCCAGCAGCTTAGGCAGGATTGACACTGAAGCTTTCTTT
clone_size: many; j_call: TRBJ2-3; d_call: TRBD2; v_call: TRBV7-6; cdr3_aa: CASSSRGRGGVVDTQYF; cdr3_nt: TGTGCCAGCAGCTCTCGTGGGCGGGGGGGAGTGGTGGATACGCAGTATTTT
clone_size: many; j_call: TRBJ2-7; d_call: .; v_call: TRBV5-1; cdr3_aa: CASSLDLISAGLFYEQYF; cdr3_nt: TGCGCCAGCAGCTTGGATCTCATCTCCGCAGGTTTATTCTACGAGCAGTACTTC
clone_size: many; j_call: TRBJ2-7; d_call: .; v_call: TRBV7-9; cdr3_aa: CASSLGGLGPSYEQYF; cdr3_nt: TGTGCCAGCAGCTTAGGAGGGTTGGGTCCCTCCTACGAGCAGTACTTC
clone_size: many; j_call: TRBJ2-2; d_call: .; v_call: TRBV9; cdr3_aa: CASSQNTGELFF; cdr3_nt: TGTGCCAGCAGCCAGAACACCGGGGAGCTGTTTTTT
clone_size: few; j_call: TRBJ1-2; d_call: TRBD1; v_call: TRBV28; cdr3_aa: CASSFPGAGGSGYGYTF; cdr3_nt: TGTGCCAGCAGTTTCCCCGGGGCAGGGGGCTCAGGCTATGGCTACACCTTC
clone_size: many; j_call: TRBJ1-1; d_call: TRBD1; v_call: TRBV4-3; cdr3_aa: CASSKNRGLNTEAFF; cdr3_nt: TGCGCCAGCAGTAAAAACAGGGGATTGAACACTGAAGCTTTCTTT
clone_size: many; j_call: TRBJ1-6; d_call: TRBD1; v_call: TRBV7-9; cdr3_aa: CASRGTTGGLDFNSPLHF; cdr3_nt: TGTGCCAGCAGAGGAACGACAGGGGGATTGGACTTTAATTCACCCCTCCACTTT
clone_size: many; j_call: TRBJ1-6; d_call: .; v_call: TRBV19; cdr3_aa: CASSGTPRHSPLHF; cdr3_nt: TGTGCCAGTAGCGGGACTCCACGTCATTCACCCCTCCACTTT
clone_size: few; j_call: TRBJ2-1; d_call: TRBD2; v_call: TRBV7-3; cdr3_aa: CASSPLGAGGIDEQFF; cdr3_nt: TGTGCCAGCAGCCCCTTAGGTGCGGGGGGTATCGATGAGCAGTTCTTC
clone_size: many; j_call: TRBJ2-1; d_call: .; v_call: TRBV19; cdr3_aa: CASTPQRGYSSYNEQFF; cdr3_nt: TGTGCCAGTACTCCACAGAGGGGGTACAGCTCCTACAATGAGCAGTTCTTC
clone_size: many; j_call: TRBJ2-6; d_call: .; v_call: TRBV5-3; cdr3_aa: CARSLDRSRSSGANVLTF; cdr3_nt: TGTGCCAGAAGCTTGGACAGAAGTCGGTCCTCTGGGGCCAACGTCCTGACTTTC
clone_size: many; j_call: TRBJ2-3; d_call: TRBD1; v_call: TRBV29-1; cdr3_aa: CSVMITGGITDTQYF; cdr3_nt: TGCAGCGTTATGATTACAGGGGGCATCACAGATACGCAGTATTTT
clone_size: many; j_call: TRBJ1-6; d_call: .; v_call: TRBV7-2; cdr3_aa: CASSLVWQPGDSPLHF; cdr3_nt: TGTGCCAGCAGCTTAGTGTGGCAGCCGGGGGATTCACCCCTCCACTTT
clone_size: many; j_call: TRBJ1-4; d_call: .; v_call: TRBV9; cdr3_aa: CASSVGWSVGREKLFF; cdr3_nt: TGTGCCAGCAGCGTAGGCTGGTCGGTCGGGAGAGAAAAACTGTTTTTT
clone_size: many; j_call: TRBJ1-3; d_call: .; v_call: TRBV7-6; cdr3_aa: CASSHGQTGNTIYF; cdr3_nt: TGTGCCAGCAGCCACGGACAAACTGGAAACACCATATATTTT
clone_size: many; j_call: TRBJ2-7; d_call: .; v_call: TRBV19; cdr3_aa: CASASGDEQYF; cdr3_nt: TGTGCCAGCGCCAGCGGAGACGAGCAGTACTTC
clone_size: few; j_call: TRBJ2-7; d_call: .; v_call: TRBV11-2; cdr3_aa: CASSLVMGRSYEQYF; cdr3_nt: TGTGCCAGCAGCTTAGTTATGGGCAGGTCCTACGAGCAGTACTTC
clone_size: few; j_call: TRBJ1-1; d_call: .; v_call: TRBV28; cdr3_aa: CASSFLQQAFF; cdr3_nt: TGTGCCAGCAGTTTCCTACAGCAAGCTTTCTTT
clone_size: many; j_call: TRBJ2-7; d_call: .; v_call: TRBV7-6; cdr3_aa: CASSSQTGQQYEQYF; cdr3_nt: TGTGCCAGCAGCTCCCAAACTGGACAGCAATACGAGCAGTACTTC
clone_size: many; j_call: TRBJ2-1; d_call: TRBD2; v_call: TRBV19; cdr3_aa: CASSAGLADNEQFF; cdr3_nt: TGTGCCAGTAGTGCAGGACTAGCAGACAATGAGCAGTTCTTC
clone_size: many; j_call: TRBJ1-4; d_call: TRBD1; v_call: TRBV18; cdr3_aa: CASSRDSNEKLFF; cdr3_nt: TGTGCCAGCTCACGGGACAGTAATGAAAAACTGTTTTTT
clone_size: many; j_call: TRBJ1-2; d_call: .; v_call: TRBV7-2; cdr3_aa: CASSLDTGRTNYGYTF; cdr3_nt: TGTGCCAGCAGCTTAGATACGGGGAGAACTAACTATGGCTACACCTTC
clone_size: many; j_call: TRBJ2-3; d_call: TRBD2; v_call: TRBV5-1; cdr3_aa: CASRVLLAGGPTDTQYF; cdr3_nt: TGCGCCAGCAGGGTACTACTAGCGGGGGGGCCGACAGATACGCAGTATTTT
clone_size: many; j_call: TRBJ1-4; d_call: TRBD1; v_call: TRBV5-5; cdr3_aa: CASSLVGAWTGVNEKLFF; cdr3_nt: TGTGCCAGCAGCTTGGTTGGGGCCTGGACAGGGGTAAATGAAAAACTGTTTTTT
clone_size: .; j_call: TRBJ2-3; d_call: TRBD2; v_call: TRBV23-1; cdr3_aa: CASSQSGTSGGASTDTQYF; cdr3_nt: TGCGCCAGCAGTCAATCTGGGACTAGCGGGGGGGCTAGCACAGATACGCAGTATTTT
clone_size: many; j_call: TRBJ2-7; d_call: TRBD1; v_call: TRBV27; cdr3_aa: CASRSKGQAYEQYF; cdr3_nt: TGTGCCAGCAGAAGCAAGGGACAGGCCTACGAGCAGTACTTC
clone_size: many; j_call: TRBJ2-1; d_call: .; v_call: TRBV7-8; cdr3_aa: CASSFGRLALYNEQFF; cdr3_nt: TGTGCCAGCAGCTTCGGTAGGCTAGCCTTATACAATGAGCAGTTCTTC
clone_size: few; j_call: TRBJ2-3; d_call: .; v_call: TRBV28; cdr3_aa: CASSPNRVSGVGVKTDTQYF; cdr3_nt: TGTGCCAGCAGTCCGAACAGGGTCTCGGGTGTTGGGGTGAAAACAGATACGCAGTATTTT
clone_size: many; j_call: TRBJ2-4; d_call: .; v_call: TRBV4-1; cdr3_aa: CASSQEATVNIQYF; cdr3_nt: TGCGCCAGCAGCCAAGAGGCGACAGTGAACATTCAGTACTTC
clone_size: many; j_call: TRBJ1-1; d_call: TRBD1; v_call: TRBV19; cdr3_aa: CASSTTGGIAEAFF; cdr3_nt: TGTGCCAGTAGCACGACAGGGGGCATCGCTGAAGCTTTCTTT
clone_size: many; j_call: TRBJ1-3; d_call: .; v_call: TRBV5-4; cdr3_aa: CASSPPQGTGNTIYF; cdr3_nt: TGTGCCAGCAGCCCCCCCCAGGGGACTGGAAACACCATATATTTT
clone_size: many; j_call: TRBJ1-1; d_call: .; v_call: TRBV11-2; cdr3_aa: CASSMLGAGDTEAFF; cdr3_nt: TGTGCCAGCAGCATGCTGGGGGCCGGGGACACTGAAGCTTTCTTT
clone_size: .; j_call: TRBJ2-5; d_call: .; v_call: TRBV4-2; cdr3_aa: CASRLGAGARGETQYF; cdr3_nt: TGTGCCAGCAGGTTGGGGGCGGGGGCGAGGGGAGAGACCCAGTACTTC
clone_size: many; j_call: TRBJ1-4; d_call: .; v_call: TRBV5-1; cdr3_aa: CASRGASNEKLFF; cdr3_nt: TGCGCCAGCAGGGGGGCTTCTAATGAAAAACTGTTTTTT
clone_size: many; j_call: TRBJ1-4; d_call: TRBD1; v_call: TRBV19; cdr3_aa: CASTQRTGEEKLFF; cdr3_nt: TGTGCCAGTACCCAAAGGACAGGGGAAGAAAAACTGTTTTTT
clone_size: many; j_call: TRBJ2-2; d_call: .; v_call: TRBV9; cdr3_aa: CASSVGDSTGELFF; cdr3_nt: TGTGCCAGCAGCGTGGGGGACTCGACTGGGGAGCTGTTTTTT
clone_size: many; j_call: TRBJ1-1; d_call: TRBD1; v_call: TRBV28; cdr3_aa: CASGQAWNTEAFF; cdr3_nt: TGTGCCAGCGGACAGGCGTGGAACACTGAAGCTTTCTTT
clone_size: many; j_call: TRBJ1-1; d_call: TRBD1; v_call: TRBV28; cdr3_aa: CASSPGTGGLEAFF; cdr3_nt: TGTGCCAGCAGTCCCGGGACAGGGGGCTTAGAAGCTTTCTTT
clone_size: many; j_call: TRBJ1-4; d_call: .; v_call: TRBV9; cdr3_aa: CASSVGGGATNEKLFF; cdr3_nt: TGTGCCAGCAGCGTAGGAGGGGGGGCAACTAATGAAAAACTGTTTTTT
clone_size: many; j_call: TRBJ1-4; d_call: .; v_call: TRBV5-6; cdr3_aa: CASTLGRGRTNEKLFF; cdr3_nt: TGTGCCAGCACCTTAGGGCGGGGAAGAACTAATGAAAAACTGTTTTTT
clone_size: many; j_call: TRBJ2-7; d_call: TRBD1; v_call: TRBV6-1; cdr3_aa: CASRTGLRYEQYF; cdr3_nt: TGTGCCAGCAGGACAGGGCTCCGCTACGAGCAGTACTTC
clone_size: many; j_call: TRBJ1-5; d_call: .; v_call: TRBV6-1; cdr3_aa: CASSGSILGNQPQHF; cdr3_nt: TGTGCCAGCAGTGGGTCAATCTTAGGCAATCAGCCCCAGCATTTT
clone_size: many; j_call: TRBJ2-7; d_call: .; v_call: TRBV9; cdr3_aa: CASSVDPGSYEQYF; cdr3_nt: TGTGCCAGCAGCGTAGACCCGGGATCCTACGAGCAGTACTTC
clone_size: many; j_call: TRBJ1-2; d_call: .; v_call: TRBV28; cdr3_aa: CATADRRLYGYTF; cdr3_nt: TGTGCCACCGCCGACAGGCGCCTCTATGGCTACACCTTC
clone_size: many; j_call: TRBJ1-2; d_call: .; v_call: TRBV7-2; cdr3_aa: CASSLVEYRAHGYTF; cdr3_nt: TGTGCCAGCAGCTTAGTAGAGTACAGGGCCCATGGCTACACCTTC
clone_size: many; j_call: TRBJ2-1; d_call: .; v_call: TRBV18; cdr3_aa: CASSRTQGYDNEQFF; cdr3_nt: TGTGCCAGCTCCCGAACACAGGGCTATGACAATGAGCAGTTCTTC
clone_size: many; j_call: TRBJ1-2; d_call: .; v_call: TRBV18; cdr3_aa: CASSPSPSNYGYTF; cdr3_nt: TGTGCCAGCTCACCAAGTCCGAGTAACTATGGCTACACCTTC
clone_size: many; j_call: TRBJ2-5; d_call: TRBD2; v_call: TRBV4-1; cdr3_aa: CASSRGGVETQYF; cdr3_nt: TGCGCCAGCAGCCGGGGGGGTGTGGAGACCCAGTACTTC
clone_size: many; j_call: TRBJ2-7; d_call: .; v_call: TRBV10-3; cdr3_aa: CAIKTGLDNYEQYF; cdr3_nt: TGTGCCATCAAAACCGGACTTGATAACTACGAGCAGTACTTC
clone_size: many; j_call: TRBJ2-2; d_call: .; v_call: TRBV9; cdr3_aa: CASSVGSLAWSTGELFF; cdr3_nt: TGTGCCAGCAGCGTAGGTTCCCTAGCCTGGTCGACCGGGGAGCTGTTTTTT
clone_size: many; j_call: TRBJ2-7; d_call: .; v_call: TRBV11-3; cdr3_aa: CASSLSAGAAYEQYF; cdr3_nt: TGTGCCAGCAGCTTAAGTGCAGGGGCCGCGTACGAGCAGTACTTC
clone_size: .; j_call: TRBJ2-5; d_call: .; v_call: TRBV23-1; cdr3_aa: CASNLRGRQETQYF; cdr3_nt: TGCGCCAGCAACCTTAGGGGCAGACAAGAGACCCAGTACTTC
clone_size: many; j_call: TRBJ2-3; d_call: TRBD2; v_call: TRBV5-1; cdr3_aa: CASSFSGGITDTQYF; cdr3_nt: TGCGCCAGCAGCTTTAGCGGGGGAATCACAGATACGCAGTATTTT
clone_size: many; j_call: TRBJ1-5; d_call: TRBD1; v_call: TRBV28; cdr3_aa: CASSLVPDRVGFNQPQHF; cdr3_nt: TGTGCCAGCAGTTTAGTCCCGGACAGGGTTGGGTTCAATCAGCCCCAGCATTTT
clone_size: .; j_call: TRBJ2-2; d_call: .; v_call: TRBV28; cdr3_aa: CASRSYRGGPGELFF; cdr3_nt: TGTGCCAGCAGGTCCTACAGGGGGGGGCCCGGGGAGCTGTTTTTT